The 31 T cell receptor beta chains given below trace back to one sample, sequenced in a study of PD-1 blockade in classical Hodgkin lymphoma. Every one of the patients relapsed after autologous stem cell transplantation (brentuximab vedotin exposure was variable). Clones were read by immunoSEQ multiplex PCR, and TCRdb kept only the in-frame ones, dropping some. The top ten clones hold 9.7% of a sample with around 58,000 clones, 90% of them seen once. The starting material was peripheral blood mononuclear cells (PBMCs), obtained at baseline. These receptors were collected from a human donor with classical Hodgkin lymphoma.

This clone was seen once. This rearrangement joins TRBV14 to TRBJ1-1, with no clear D. Germline lookup yields CDR1 SGHDN and CDR2 FVKESK. The CDR3 runs to 15 residues. V lost 3 bases to trimming and J lost 2 bases, with 13 bases between them. The CDR3 protein is CASSHVGPINTEAFF. In nucleotides, the CDR3 is TGTGCCAGCAGCCATGTCGGGCCGATCAACACTGAAGCTTTCTTT.

The rearrangement links TRBV6-6 to TRBJ2-3, with 8 bases identical to TRBD1. This CDR3 region has 14 residues. Germline loops: CDR1 MNHNY, CDR2 SVGAGI (reference sequence). V was clipped by 9 bases and J by 1 base; unmatched bases: 6. CDR3 sequence: CASTGGFGTDTQYF. In nucleotides, the CDR3 is TGTGCCAGTACAGGGGGTTTCGGCACAGATACGCAGTATTTT.

J is TRBJ1-2 and V is TRBV28; 10 bases match TRBD1. Germline V gene lookup returns CDR1 MDHEN and CDR2 SYDVKM. The CDR3 contains 17 residues. Germline trimming cut 3 bases from V and 7 bases from J; bases unmatched to any gene: 14. DNA of the CDR3: TGTGCCAGCAGTTTCCCCCCCGGGACAGGGGTTGAGTTTGGCTACACCTTC. Encoded protein: CASSFPPGTGVEFGYTF.

The chain joins TRBV4-1 to TRBJ1-5; D remains ambiguous. V was pared by 0 bases and J by 7 bases, with 13 bases between. Germline V gene lookup returns CDR1 MGHRA and CDR2 YSYEKL. The CDR3 has 15 amino acids. CDR3 amino acids: CASSQEWQVSQPQHF. The CDR3 DNA sequence: TGCGCCAGCAGCCAAGAATGGCAGGTGAGCCAGCCCCAGCATTTT.

This chain uses TRBV29-1 with TRBJ1-5, with 7 bases lining up with TRBD1. With V trimmed by 4 bases and J by 8 bases, 2 bases remained unmatched. CDR3 size: 11 residues. CDR1 is SQVTM and CDR2 is ANQGSEA in the germline V gene. The CDR3 bases are TGCAGCGTTGGGGGGACAGAGCCCCAGCATTTT. This sequence encodes CSVGGTEPQHF.

V and J are TRBV4-1 and TRBJ2-7; 7 positions match TRBD2. Germline loops: CDR1 MGHRA, CDR2 YSYEKL. This CDR3 is built from 15 residues. The J segment lost 2 bases and the V segment lost 1 base, leaving 5 bases of the junction unmatched. The CDR3 here is CASSQASGNPYEQYF. The CDR3 nucleotides are TGCGCCAGCAGCCAAGCAAGCGGGAATCCCTACGAGCAGTACTTC.

Note on this clone: Mismatch with germline at one junction end may stem from a read error. The same CDR3 arises from other DNA sequences in this sample as well. The chain uses TRBV10-3 and TRBJ2-1; unclear D gene. Germline loops: CDR1 ENHRY, CDR2 SYGVKD. CDR3 length: 14 residues. CDR3 amino acids: CAISDSTGYNEQFF. In nucleotides, the CDR3 is TGTGCCATCAGTGACTCTACTGGTTACAATGAACAGTTCTTC.

This clone was seen just once. The V and J genes are TRBV7-9 and TRBJ1-1; TRBD1 might be the D (6 bases). V was clipped by 5 bases and J by 4 bases, with 11 bases between them. The CDR3 sequence is 13 residues long. Per the germline V gene, CDR1 is SEHNR and CDR2 is FQNEAQ (reference sequence). CDR3 loop: CASSRDRTTEAFF. The CDR3 DNA reads TGTGCCAGCAGCCGTGACAGGACCACTGAAGCTTTCTTT.

The rearrangement links TRBV5-6 to TRBJ1-2; D is possibly TRBD1 (6 bases). Germline loops: CDR1 SGHDT, CDR2 YYEEEE. Trimming pared 4 bases from V and 2 bases from J, leaving 9 bases between. CDR3 length: 13 residues. CDR3 amino acids: CASSLRGNYGYTF. CDR3 sequence (DNA): TGTGCCAGCAGCCTCAGGGGAAACTATGGCTACACCTTC.

This chain connects TRBV27 to TRBJ2-1, with TRBD1 matching 8 bases. Germline lookup yields CDR1 MNHEY and CDR2 SMNVEV (reference sequence). V lost 5 bases, J lost 0 bases, and 3 bases stayed unmatched. This CDR3 has 15 amino acids. The CDR3 sequence is CASSTRGPSYNEQFF. The CDR3 region has the DNA TGTGCCAGCAGTACCAGGGGGCCCTCCTACAATGAGCAGTTCTTC.

This chain links TRBV27 with TRBJ2-2; D gene uncertain. The CDR3 sequence is 12 residues long. Germline assignment: CDR1 MNHEY and CDR2 SMNVEV (reference sequence). Trimming left V 5 bases short and J 8 bases short, with 9 bases between. CDR3 loop: CASSPPKGELFF. As DNA, the CDR3 is TGTGCCAGCAGTCCCCCGAAGGGGGAGCTGTTTTTT.

This chain uses TRBV21-1 with TRBJ2-5; TRBD2, as called in the table, went unchecked against the DNA. TRBV21-1 constitutes a pseudogene. This CDR3 is built from 19 residues. CDR3 nucleotides: TGTGCCAGCAGCAGGTGCCCGGAGACTAGCGGGGGGGGACAAGAGACCCAGTACTTC. Protein product: CASSRCPETSGGGQETQYF.

The chain joins TRBV27 to TRBJ1-1; 8 positions agree with TRBD1. Germline V gene lookup returns CDR1 MNHEY and CDR2 SMNVEV (reference sequence). This CDR3 is built from 14 residues. V was pared by 1 base and J by 8 bases, with 6 bases of the junction left unmatched. CDR3 loop: CASSLYLGQGEAFF. The CDR3 nucleotides are TGTGCCAGCAGTTTATATCTCGGACAGGGAGAAGCTTTCTTT.

CDR3 DNA sequence: TGTGCCATCTCTGGGCAGGACTATGGCTACACCTTC. Its translation: CAISGQDYGYTF. V and J are TRBV10-3 and TRBJ1-2; D remains unclear. The CDR3 totals 12 residues. Germline CDR1 ENHRY, CDR2 SYGVKD. The V end was cut by 8 bases, the J end by 3 bases, with 10 bases between.

The chain combines TRBV6-4 with TRBJ1-1; no definite D call. Trimming cost V 7 bases and J 2 bases, with 8 bases left between them. The V gene's germline CDR1 is MRHNA and CDR2 SNTAGT. The CDR3 is made up of 12 amino acids. This CDR3 is CASTSLNTEAFF. The CDR3 DNA reads as TGTGCCAGCACGAGCCTAAACACTGAAGCTTTCTTT.

V usage is TRBV14 and J usage is TRBJ2-5; TRBD1 matches 7 bases. CDR3 length equals 13 residues. V dropped 0 bases and J dropped 12; count of bases not matched to a gene: 7. The germline V gene has CDR1 SGHDN and CDR2 FVKESK. The DNA for the CDR3 is TGTGCCAGCAGCCAAGATTTAAGAGGACAGGAGTACTTC. It yields the protein CASSQDLRGQEYF.

The rearrangement uses TRBV10-2 and TRBJ1-1; TRBD1 matches 8 bases. Germline V gives CDR1 WSHSY, CDR2 SAAADI. V was clipped by 6 bases and J by 3 bases; unmatched bases: 9. The CDR3 sequence is 15 residues long. CDR3 coding DNA: TGCGCCAGCAGCGGACAGGGTGGGGGTTACACTGAAGCTTTCTTT. Its translation is CASSGQGGGYTEAFF.

V is TRBV7-9 and J is TRBJ2-7; D unclear. Germline V gene sequence: CDR1 SEHNR, CDR2 FQNEAQ (reference sequence). CDR3 size: 13 residues. Trimming left V 5 bases short and J 2 bases short, with 10 bases between. CDR3 coding DNA: TGTGCCAGCAGCAAACAGAGAACCTACGAGCAGTACTTC. Amino acid sequence: CASSKQRTYEQYF.

This chain uses TRBV10-3 with TRBJ2-7, with TRBD1 identical over 8 bases. The ends lost 10 bases at V and 4 bases at J; junction bases unmatched: 6. CDR3 size: 12 residues. Germline assignment: CDR1 ENHRY and CDR2 SYGVKD. The CDR3 bases are TGTGCCACCGGACAGGGAGGATACGAGCAGTACTTC. Amino acid sequence: CATGQGGYEQYF.

The rearrangement links TRBV9 to TRBJ1-3; no definite D call. Trimming stripped 5 bases from V and 0 bases from J, with 6 bases between. This CDR3 has 13 amino acids. From germline, CDR1 is SGDLS and CDR2 YYNGEE. The CDR3 region is CASSPSSGNTIYF. In DNA, the CDR3 is TGTGCCAGCAGTCCCAGCTCTGGAAACACCATATATTTT.

The rearrangement joins TRBV11-2 to TRBJ1-5; the D is unclear. Trimming shortened V by 0 bases and J by 7 bases, and 7 bases separated the two germline ends. The CDR3 consists of 13 residues. CDR1 is SGHAT and CDR2 is FQNNGV in the germline V gene. CDR3 bases: TGTGCCAGCAGCTTAGATATAGCCCAGCCCCAGCATTTT. This sequence encodes CASSLDIAQPQHF.

The chain links TRBV28 to TRBJ2-1; tentatively, D is TRBD2 (5 bases). CDR3 size: 11 residues. CDR1 MDHEN and CDR2 SYDVKM come from the germline V gene. With 4 bases removed from V and 10 bases from J, the gap between germline ends came to 8 bases. The CDR3 bases are TGTGCCAGCAGTTCGACGGGAGAGCAGTTCTTC. Amino acids: CASSSTGEQFF.

The J gene is TRBJ1-6, the V gene TRBV6-5; D remains unclear. CDR3 size: 14 residues. CDR1 is MNHEY and CDR2 is SVGAGI in the germline V gene. With 3 bases removed from V and 2 bases from J, the gap between germline ends came to 5 bases. The CDR3 DNA reads TGTGCCAGCAGTTATGGGCCCTATAATTCACCCCTCCACTTT. This encodes CASSYGPYNSPLHF.

The V call is TRBV7-9, the J call TRBJ1-1; TRBD1 aligns across 7 bases. With V trimmed by 5 bases and J by 6 bases, 3 bases remained unmatched. The CDR3 consists of 12 residues. Germline V CDR1 and CDR2: SEHNR, FQNEAQ (reference sequence). This CDR3 is CASSRQGPEAFF. DNA of the CDR3: TGTGCCAGCAGCAGACAGGGCCCTGAAGCTTTCTTT.

V usage is TRBV5-6 and J usage is TRBJ2-2, with 7 bases matching TRBD2. The V gene's germline CDR1 is SGHDT and CDR2 YYEEEE. The CDR3 is made up of 16 amino acids. J gave up 2 bases and V 2 bases, and 6 bases lay outside the gene matches. The CDR3 region is CASSFWGGVNTGELFF. CDR3 nucleotides: TGTGCCAGCAGCTTCTGGGGAGGGGTTAACACCGGGGAGCTGTTTTTT.

J is TRBJ2-1 and V is TRBV19; 13 bases map to TRBD2. The CDR3 runs 17 residues. V was pared by 4 bases and J by 8 bases, with 11 bases of the junction left unmatched. Germline loops: CDR1 LNHDA, CDR2 SQIVND (reference sequence). The CDR3 sequence is CASSNQLAGGPGHEQFF. The CDR3 coding sequence is TGTGCCAGTAGTAATCAACTAGCGGGAGGGCCGGGGCATGAGCAGTTCTTC.

The J gene is TRBJ2-7, the V gene TRBV2; the D gene is possibly TRBD2 (6 bases). V was trimmed by 8 bases and J by 4 bases, leaving 12 bases between them. Germline loops: CDR1 SNHLY, CDR2 FYNNEI. The CDR3 loop spans 12 amino acids. The CDR3: CASGLGTYEQYF. The CDR3 DNA sequence: TGTGCCAGCGGCTTAGGGACTTACGAGCAGTACTTC.

V usage is TRBV6-5 and J usage is TRBJ1-6; D unclear. This CDR3 comprises 15 residues. CDR1 is MNHEY and CDR2 is SVGAGI in the germline V gene. V shed 4 bases and J shed 14 bases, with 21 bases lying between them. The chain's CDR3 is CASSSNPGLIKTLHF. As DNA, the CDR3 is TGTGCCAGCAGTTCCAATCCCGGACTCATTAAAACCCTCCACTTT.

This clone is deemed medium-sized. The CDR3 is CASRPGTGGDEQYF. DNA for the CDR3: TGCGCCAGCAGACCCGGGACAGGGGGCGACGAGCAGTACTTC. J is TRBJ2-7 and V is TRBV5-1; 12 nucleotides agree with TRBD1. This CDR3 region has 14 residues. V was clipped by 5 bases and J by 5 bases; unmatched bases: 5. CDR1 is SGHRS and CDR2 is YFSETQ in the germline V gene. Full variable domain (outside the CDR3, taken from reference TRBV5-1 and TRBJ2-7): KAGVTQTPRYLIKTRGQQVTLSCSPISGHRSVSWYQQTPGQGLQFLFEYFSETQRNKGNFPGRFSGRQFSNSRSEMNVSTLELGDSALYLCASRPGTGGDEQYFGPGTRLTVT.

A single count supports this clone. This CDR3 is CASSNGSSGNTIYF. DNA of the CDR3: TGTGCCAGCAGTAATGGTAGCTCTGGAAACACCATATATTTT. J is TRBJ1-3 and V is TRBV28; D ambiguous. Germline V gene sequence: CDR1 MDHEN, CDR2 SYDVKM. The CDR3 loop spans 14 amino acids. V shed 5 bases and J shed 0 bases, with 8 bases lying between them.

This clone came up a few times. The gene calls are TRBV6-1 and TRBJ1-3; no clear D gene. The CDR3 extends over 18 amino acids. With 2 bases removed from V and 2 bases from J, the gap between germline ends came to 19 bases. Germline CDR1 is MNHNS and CDR2 is SASEGT. CDR3 region: CASSEYALYPWAGNTIYF. The CDR3 bases are TGTGCCAGCAGTGAATATGCACTTTACCCGTGGGCTGGAAACACCATATATTTT.